The 5 T cell receptor beta chains in this list originate from one sample, sequenced in a study of shared clonotypes between healthy human individuals. Profiled with immunoSEQ multiplex PCR; TCRdb holds only in-frame clones, not every one. This table has millions of clones, around 90% appearing once. The sequenced sample was naive CD4+ T cells sorted from blood. Specified subset: CD45RA+ positively selected. The receptor source for this set is a young man in good health.

DNA of the CDR3: TGTGCCAGCAGTCCCCGAGGAGGAGGGTCTGGGGAGCAGTACTTC. It is translated as CASSPRGGGSGEQYF. The chain has TRBV27 and TRBJ2-7; TRBD2 is a possible D gene (6 bases). Germline assignment: CDR1 MNHEY and CDR2 SMNVEV (reference sequence). This CDR3 has 15 residues. V lost 5 bases, J lost 7 bases, and 21 bases lay in between.

The chain combines TRBV10-3 with TRBJ1-1; 8 bases match TRBD1. There are 14 residues in the CDR3. CDR1 and CDR2 from the germline V gene are ENHRY and SYGVKD. V lost 6 bases and J lost 3; bases outside the gene matches: 6. Here the CDR3 DNA reads TGTGCCATCAGCCAGGGGGCGACTTACACTGAAGCTTTCTTT. Protein sequence: CAISQGATYTEAFF.

Worth noting for this clone: Within the sample, other DNA sequences also encode this same CDR3. The V gene is TRBV30, the J gene TRBJ1-5; D not certain. With 0 bases removed from V and 1 base from J, the gap between germline ends came to 10 bases. In germline, CDR1 is GTSNPN, CDR2 SVGIG (reference sequence). The CDR3 is made up of 15 amino acids. The CDR3 sequence: CAWSVRGGSNQPQHF. CDR3 coding DNA: TGTGCCTGGAGTGTAAGAGGAGGAAGCAATCAGCCCCAGCATTTT.

In nucleotides, the CDR3 is TGTGCCAGCAGCTTGCCCCTTAGCGCGAGCTCCTACGAGCAGTACTTC. Translated: CASSLPLSASSYEQYF. The V gene is TRBV5-6, the J gene TRBJ2-7, with D tentatively TRBD2 (5 bases). CDR3 length: 16 residues. In germline, CDR1 is SGHDT, CDR2 YYEEEE. V lost 1 base and J lost 0, with 14 bases in between.

The genes are TRBV7-6 and TRBJ2-1; D is undetermined. Trimming removed 1 base from V and 9 bases from J, with 10 bases in between. The CDR3 consists of 13 residues. Germline values: CDR1 SGHVS, CDR2 FNYEAQ. The CDR3 DNA follows: TGTGCCAGCAGCTTAGGCTGGGGTGGTGAGCAGTTCTTC. It encodes CASSLGWGGEQFF.